Given below is one T cell receptor beta chain in context. This sample is drawn from a study of blood T cell repertoires in COVID-19. Study-level background: Samples taken during acute and convalescent COVID-19 were collected in the United States, Italy and Spain. The analysed material was cDNA or gDNA that came from T cells, B-cell-depleted T cells, or PBMCs.

CDR1 is SGHDT and CDR2 is YYEEEE in the germline V gene. V lost 2 bases to trimming and J lost 0 bases, with 9 bases between them. This CDR3 is built from 15 residues. Participants were aged roughly 18 to 90 years, lived in roughly 25 US areas, and enrolled virtually. Profiled with immunoSEQ multiplex PCR; TCRdb holds only in-frame clones, not every one. This table holds roughly 190,000 clones, approximately 86% found once. This rearrangement joins TRBV5-6 to TRBJ1-5; maybe TRBD1 (5 bases). The TCR sequence derives from a woman aged 60-70 years with acute COVID-19. The sample comprised PBMCs or T cells enriched from blood (not recorded which). CDR3 sequence (DNA): TGTGCCAGCAGCTTTCGACAGAATAGCAATCAGCCCCAGCATTTT. It yields the protein CASSFRQNSNQPQHF.